Listed here is a single T cell receptor (beta chain). Its specificity is not known. TCRdb ran MiXCR on the RT-PCR reads and lists one entry per CDR3 protein. The sample contains approximately 500,000 distinct CDR3 sequences, 10% to 15% of which appear only once. This entry belongs to a study of response to subunit inactivated influenza vaccine. Study outcomes and limitations: Researchers suggested that each seasonal influenza vaccination recruits few new T cells.

Trimming took off 0 bases at V and 7 bases at J, with 13 bases between the two ends. Germline V gene data show CDR1 as LGHNA and CDR2 as YNFKEQ. CDR3 length: 16 amino acids. This chain links TRBV4-2 with TRBJ1-6; D is unresolved. The TCR sequence derives from a man aged 50 to 60 who received an inactivated influenza vaccine. This material consisted of PBMCs from blood, taken around seven weeks after vaccination. The CDR3 DNA sequence: TGTGCCAGCAGCCAAGATGCGGAGGGCGGGAATTCACCCCTCCACTTT. The encoded protein is CASSQDAEGGNSPLHF.